Presented here are 26 T cell receptor beta chains from one specimen sequenced in a study of CD8 T cells in Susac syndrome. Random hexamers primed reverse transcription of about 0.5 to 1 ug RNA. Each CDR3 protein is one row after TCRdb ran MiXCR on the immunoSEQ multiplex PCR reads. The profile shows about 150,000 distinct CDR3 sequences, more than 90% of them singletons. Sequenced material: CD4+ T cells from PBMCs. Receptors originate from a human donor with Susac syndrome.

This clonotype occurred a few times. The J gene is TRBJ1-2, the V gene TRBV5-6; the D gene is possibly TRBD1 (5 bases). CDR3 length equals 13 residues. Trimming shortened V by 0 bases and J by 4 bases, and 7 bases separated the two germline ends. The germline V gene has CDR1 SGHDT and CDR2 YYEEEE. The CDR3 loop reads CASSLGGSYGYTF. CDR3 DNA sequence: TGTGCCAGCAGCTTGGGGGGGTCCTATGGCTACACCTTC.

This chain joins TRBV20-1 and TRBJ2-5; D remains ambiguous. Germline CDR1 is DFQATT and CDR2 is SNEGSKA (reference sequence). The CDR3 loop spans 15 amino acids. Trimming pared 1 base from V and 3 bases from J, leaving 15 bases between. This CDR3 reads CSARAAVALKETQYF. The CDR3 DNA follows: TGCAGTGCTAGAGCAGCTGTAGCCCTCAAAGAGACCCAGTACTTC.

J is TRBJ1-1 and V is TRBV4-1; D possibly corresponds to TRBD1 (6 bases). This CDR3 comprises 15 residues. The V end lost 1 base, the J end lost 6 bases, and 15 bases lay between the germline ends. Germline V CDR1 and CDR2: MGHRA, YSYEKL. CDR3 amino acids: CASSQVIRGHPEAFF. The CDR3 DNA follows: TGCGCCAGCAGCCAAGTTATTCGGGGGCATCCTGAAGCTTTCTTT.

The chain recombines TRBV7-2 with TRBJ1-2; 8 nucleotides align to TRBD1. This CDR3 is 16 amino acids long. The junction had 10 bases not matched to a gene; V was cut back by 5 bases and J by 2 bases. Germline V gives CDR1 SGHTA, CDR2 FQGNSA. The CDR3 DNA is TGTGCCAGCAGCCCCGAAACAGGGGGAACGAACTATGGCTACACCTTC. Protein: CASSPETGGTNYGYTF.

The CDR3 coding sequence is TGCGCCAGCAGTGAGCCGAGTAACTTGTTAAGTAACTATGGCTACACCTTC. Protein product: CASSEPSNLLSNYGYTF. The chain joins TRBV10-2 to TRBJ1-2; D is unresolved. Per the germline V gene, CDR1 is WSHSY and CDR2 is SAAADI. The CDR3 runs 17 residues. Trimming took 2 bases from V and 1 from J, leaving 17 bases between them.

The chain links TRBV29-1 to TRBJ2-7; D not resolved. In germline, CDR1 is SQVTM, CDR2 ANQGSEA. The CDR3 has 11 amino acids. Trimming pared 7 bases from V and 2 bases from J, leaving 9 bases between. Here the CDR3 DNA reads TGCAGCGCTGGCGAAACCTACGAGCAGTACTTC. Its translation is CSAGETYEQYF.

The CDR3 reads CSAPGRGGGYTF. The CDR3 nucleotides are TGCAGTGCTCCCGGACGGGGAGGGGGCTACACCTTC. The rearrangement links TRBV20-1 to TRBJ1-2; unclear D gene. CDR1 DFQATT and CDR2 SNEGSKA come from the germline V gene (reference sequence). This CDR3 comprises 12 residues. Trimming left V 5 bases short and J 8 bases short, with 15 bases between.

The V gene is TRBV6-6, the J gene TRBJ2-3, with D perhaps TRBD1 or TRBD2 (6 bases each). The germline gives CDR1 MNHNY, CDR2 SVGAGI (reference sequence). The CDR3 length is 13 residues. Trimming pared 6 bases from V and 14 bases from J, leaving 21 bases between. The CDR3 bases are TGTGCCAGCAGCAACCTCCATAGCGAGGGGGGGTATTTT. Residues: CASSNLHSEGGYF.

A single count supports this clonotype. The J gene is TRBJ2-7, the V gene TRBV28; perhaps TRBD1 as D (5 bases). The CDR3 consists of 12 residues. Germline CDR1 reads MDHEN; CDR2 reads SYDVKM. V was shortened by 6 bases and J by 7 bases, with 13 bases between the two germline ends. The CDR3 sequence: CASRPGIREQYF. CDR3 coding DNA: TGTGCCAGCAGACCAGGGATCAGGGAGCAGTACTTC. Filled out from reference TRBV28 and TRBJ2-7, the complete variable domain reads DVKVTQSSRYLVKRTGEKVFLECVQDMDHENMFWYRQDPGLGLRLIYFSYDVKMKEKGDIPEGYSVSREKKERFSLILESASTNQTSMYLCASRPGIREQYFGPGTRLTVT.

The chain recombines TRBV5-6 with TRBJ2-2, with TRBD2 matching over 7 bases. From germline, CDR1 is SGHDT and CDR2 YYEEEE. CDR3 length: 14 amino acids. V dropped 4 bases and J dropped 8; count of bases not matched to a gene: 8. CDR3 coding DNA: TGTGCCAGCAGCCCGGCGGCGGGAGCGGGGGAGCTGTTTTTT. It yields the protein CASSPAAGAGELFF. The entire variable domain, with the rest obtained from reference TRBV5-6 and TRBJ2-2, is as follows: DAGVTQSPTHLIKTRGQQVTLRCSPKSGHDTVSWYQQALGQGPQFIFQYYEEEERQRGNFPDRFSGHQFPNYSSELNVNALLLGDSALYLCASSPAAGAGELFFGEGSRLTVL.

This chain links TRBV7-2 with TRBJ2-7, with TRBD1 matching 11 bases. The CDR3 sequence is 18 residues long. The germline gives CDR1 SGHTA, CDR2 FQGNSA. J lost 3 bases, V lost 4 bases, and 14 bases had no gene match. CDR3 residues: CASSSHRRTGGVSYEQYF. The CDR3 region has the DNA TGTGCCAGCAGCTCTCACCGCAGGACAGGGGGCGTTAGCTACGAGCAGTACTTC.

The gene calls are TRBV19 and TRBJ1-1; 9 bases line up with TRBD1. In germline, CDR1 is LNHDA, CDR2 SQIVND (reference sequence). V trimming: 7 bases; J trimming: 0 bases; junction bases outside the gene matches: 6. The CDR3 sequence is 15 residues long. The CDR3 DNA reads as TGTGCCAGTATACGACAGGGGGGGATGAACACTGAAGCTTTCTTT. Encoded protein: CASIRQGGMNTEAFF.

This chain joins TRBV28 and TRBJ1-1; no clear D gene. V was pared by 7 bases and J by 1 base, with 10 bases between. CDR1 and CDR2 (germline): MDHEN, SYDVKM. This CDR3 comprises 13 residues. CDR3 sequence: CASNVPGNTEAFF. CDR3 coding DNA: TGTGCCAGCAACGTTCCGGGGAACACTGAAGCTTTCTTT. The full variable domain, completed using reference TRBV28 and TRBJ1-1, is DVKVTQSSRYLVKRTGEKVFLECVQDMDHENMFWYRQDPGLGLRLIYFSYDVKMKEKGDIPEGYSVSREKKERFSLILESASTNQTSMYLCASNVPGNTEAFFGQGTRLTVV.

The V call is TRBV6-5, the J call TRBJ1-2; 8 nucleotides line up with TRBD1. The CDR3 extends over 12 amino acids. Per the germline V gene, CDR1 is MNHEY and CDR2 is SVGAGI. The V and J ends lost 5 bases and 8 bases, in that order; junction bases with no gene match: 4. The CDR3 nucleotides read TGTGCCAGCAGTACACAGGGGGAGGGCTACACCTTC. Translation: CASSTQGEGYTF.

This clonotype has only one observation. The V call is TRBV4-1, the J call TRBJ1-2; no definite D call. Trimming took 1 base from V and 0 from J, leaving 12 bases between them. The CDR3 loop spans 16 amino acids. Germline CDR1 is MGHRA and CDR2 is YSYEKL. The CDR3, as DNA: TGCGCCAGCAGCCAAGCATTCGCGCAGACTAACTATGGCTACACCTTC. It yields the protein CASSQAFAQTNYGYTF.

This chain links TRBV28 with TRBJ2-1, with TRBD2 matching 13 bases. V lost 3 bases to trimming and J lost 4 bases; unmatched junction nucleotides: 6. Germline CDR1 is MDHEN and CDR2 is SYDVKM. The CDR3 sequence is 17 residues long. CDR3 region: CASSFHGLAGDYNEQFF. The CDR3 DNA reads TGTGCCAGCAGTTTCCATGGACTAGCGGGAGATTACAATGAGCAGTTCTTC.

This clonotype was seen only once. This chain joins TRBV3-1 and TRBJ1-1; no reliable D call. From germline, CDR1 is LGHDT and CDR2 YNNKEL (reference sequence). Between the trimmed V and J ends, which lost 0 bases and 6 bases, there was a span of 8 bases. The CDR3 sequence is 13 residues long. The chain's CDR3 is CASSQDWAAEAFF. The CDR3 nucleotides are TGTGCCAGCAGCCAAGATTGGGCCGCTGAAGCTTTCTTT.

The rearrangement uses TRBV20-1 and TRBJ1-5, with 8 nucleotides matching TRBD1. After removal of 6 bases from V and 7 bases from J, the junction contained 5 bases not matched to a gene. CDR1 DFQATT and CDR2 SNEGSKA come from the germline V gene (reference sequence). This CDR3 is built from 12 residues. This CDR3 reads CSAGQGGQPQHF. CDR3 sequence (DNA): TGCAGTGCCGGACAGGGCGGGCAGCCCCAGCATTTT.

V and J are TRBV4-1 and TRBJ2-1, with 10 bases that match TRBD2. The CDR3 is made up of 16 amino acids. CDR1 and CDR2 from the germline V gene are MGHRA and YSYEKL. Unmatched junction bases numbered 8, after V lost 4 bases and J lost 5 bases. The CDR3: CASSPTGTSADNEQFF. The CDR3 DNA reads TGCGCCAGCAGCCCTACCGGGACTAGCGCCGACAATGAGCAGTTCTTC.

The V and J genes are TRBV14 and TRBJ1-2; tentative D call: TRBD1 (5 bases). Per germline, CDR1 SGHDN and CDR2 FVKESK. CDR3 length: 14 amino acids. V gave up 5 bases and J gave up 4 bases, with 14 bases separating them. The CDR3 coding sequence is TGTGCCAGCAGCGCAGTGTGGGGACTCTATGGCTACACCTTC. It is translated as CASSAVWGLYGYTF.

The J gene is TRBJ2-2, the V gene TRBV28, with D possibly matching TRBD2 (5 bases). V lost 8 bases, J lost 3 bases, and 10 bases lay in between. Germline-derived CDR1 and CDR2 are MDHEN and SYDVKM. The CDR3 covers 13 residues. The CDR3 DNA reads TGTGCCAGCGTTGGGCGGGACACCGGGGAGCTGTTTTTT. Its protein is CASVGRDTGELFF.

The chain has TRBV7-9 and TRBJ1-2, with D unresolved. V shed 11 bases and J shed 3 bases, with 13 bases lying between them. The CDR3 extends over 12 amino acids. Per germline, CDR1 SEHNR and CDR2 FQNEAQ (reference sequence). As DNA, the CDR3 is TGTGCCTGGTCCGATCAGGACTATGGCTACACCTTC. Encoded protein: CAWSDQDYGYTF. The whole variable domain, remainder taken from reference TRBV7-9 and TRBJ1-2, is DTGVSQNPRHKITKRGQNVTFRCDPISEHNRLYWYRQTLGQGPEFLTYFQNEAQLEKSRLLSDRFSAERPKGSFSTLEIQRTEQGDSAMYLCAWSDQDYGYTFGSGTRLTVV.

The chain has TRBV4-1 and TRBJ2-1; 13 bases are a match to TRBD2. This CDR3 has 15 residues. After removal of 6 bases from V and 9 bases from J, the junction contained 8 bases not matched to a gene. The V gene's germline CDR1 is MGHRA and CDR2 YSYEKL. CDR3 in amino acids: CASSPLAGGPGEQFF. CDR3 coding DNA: TGCGCCAGCAGTCCACTAGCGGGAGGGCCAGGTGAGCAGTTCTTC.

J is TRBJ2-2 and V is TRBV29-1, with D perhaps TRBD1 or TRBD2 (5 bases each). Trimming removed 4 bases from V and 2 bases from J, with 5 bases in between. Looked up from germline, CDR1 is SQVTM and CDR2 is ANQGSEA. The CDR3 extends over 12 amino acids. The CDR3 sequence is CSVGDNTGELFF. The CDR3 bases are TGCAGCGTTGGGGACAACACCGGGGAGCTGTTTTTT.

This chain connects TRBV29-1 to TRBJ2-3; TRBD2 matches 9 bases. V gave up 6 bases and J gave up 0 bases; unmatched junction bases: 7. Germline CDR1 is SQVTM and CDR2 is ANQGSEA. The CDR3 sequence is 15 residues long. CDR3 sequence: CSVETTSGSTDTQYF. Here the CDR3 DNA reads TGCAGCGTGGAAACGACTAGCGGAAGCACAGATACGCAGTATTTT.

The CDR3 spells CASLTSAQETQYF. The CDR3 DNA reads as TGTGCCAGCCTGACTAGCGCACAAGAGACCCAGTACTTC. This chain uses TRBV2 with TRBJ2-5, with 8 bases fitting TRBD2. Germline lookup yields CDR1 SNHLY and CDR2 FYNNEI. The CDR3 runs to 13 residues. Trimming took 8 bases from V and 2 from J; bases not matched to a gene: 4.